Below, 19 T cell receptor beta chains from the same sample are listed, as sequenced in a study of tumor-infiltrating lymphocytes in primary liver carcinoma. Priming with a constant-region primer yielded TCR beta cDNA from roughly 0.45 ug total RNA. Library construction for TCR beta comprised three nested multiplex PCR rounds performed with slightly modified ARM-PCR. Primers for the first two PCR rounds were TRBV1-TRBV30 forward primers and a C-beta reverse primer (roughly 10 cycles per round). One entry per CDR3 protein, called by TCRdb with MiXCR from the multiplex PCR reads. The data show about 210,000 distinct CDR3 sequences, around three fifths seen once. They got blood RNA out of unsorted whole blood and also pulled out germline DNA. The sequencing input was peripheral blood. These receptors all stem from a woman aged 55-69 years with primary liver carcinoma and hepatitis B virus infection.

This chain connects TRBV19 to TRBJ1-5; 7 bases align to TRBD1. Germline loops: CDR1 LNHDA, CDR2 SQIVND (reference sequence). The CDR3 sequence is 14 residues long. V shed 8 bases and J 2 bases; nucleotides not matched to a gene: 6. The CDR3 DNA sequence: TGTGCCAGTGAAAGACAGGGTGGCAATCAGCCCCAGCATTTT. Residues: CASERQGGNQPQHF.

A few counts support this clonotype. The gene calls are TRBV10-3 and TRBJ2-7; 9 bases agree with TRBD1. Unmatched junction bases numbered 8, after V lost 3 bases and J lost 5 bases. Per germline, CDR1 ENHRY and CDR2 SYGVKD. The CDR3 covers 15 residues. The CDR3 protein is CAISDNRGRYHEQYF. In DNA, the CDR3 is TGTGCCATCAGTGACAACAGGGGGCGATACCACGAGCAGTACTTC.

With regard to this clonotype: Germline and junction disagree at one end, which may indicate a read error. This chain links TRBV11-3 with TRBJ2-1; D not resolved. The CDR3 loop spans 13 amino acids. CDR1 and CDR2 (germline): SGHNT, YENEEA. The CDR3 DNA reads TGTGCCAGCAGCTTGTTGCCTTACAATGGGCAGTTCTTC. This sequence encodes CASSLLPYNGQFF.

This clonotype was seen a few times. The V and J genes are TRBV24-1 and TRBJ1-5; D ambiguous. The CDR3 sequence is 14 residues long. V lost 4 bases to trimming and J lost 7 bases, with 13 bases between them. The V gene's germline CDR1 is KGHDR and CDR2 SFDVKD. The CDR3 region is CATSDVTSGQPQHF. The CDR3 region has the DNA TGTGCCACCAGTGACGTGACCTCAGGCCAGCCCCAGCATTTT.

This clonotype occurred a few times. The chain links TRBV30 to TRBJ2-7; the D gene is possibly TRBD1 (5 bases). The CDR3 is 14 residues long. CDR1 GTSNPN and CDR2 SVGIG come from the germline V gene (reference sequence). Trimming pared 5 bases from V and 5 bases from J, leaving 19 bases between. CDR3 coding DNA: TGTGCCTGGGTTCCTCCGGGCAGGGCCCACGAGCAGTACTTC. Translation gives CAWVPPGRAHEQYF.

As concerns this clonotype: At one end, the junction sequence differs from germline, possibly due to a read error. J is TRBJ2-5 and V is TRBV11-1; TRBD2 is a possible D gene (5 bases). Germline-derived CDR1 and CDR2 are SGHAT and FQDESV (reference sequence). The CDR3 is 16 amino acids. The CDR3 protein is CTSSPLAGGYQETQYF. Here the CDR3 DNA reads TGTACCAGCAGCCCCCTGGCAGGAGGTTACCAAGAGACCCAGTACTTC.

This chain uses TRBV6-5 with TRBJ1-1; unclear D gene. Trimming removed 4 bases from V and 0 bases from J, with 12 bases in between. The CDR3 totals 15 residues. CDR1 MNHEY and CDR2 SVGAGI come from the germline V gene. CDR3 DNA sequence: TGTGCCAGCAGTTGGGGTGGGAGGGTGAACACTGAAGCTTTCTTT. It is translated as CASSWGGRVNTEAFF.

In this sample, this clonotype turned up many times. The chain joins TRBV11-2 to TRBJ1-1, with TRBD1 matching 8 bases. Germline CDR1 SGHAT, CDR2 FQNNGV. This CDR3 contains 14 residues. Trimming at V came to 5 bases and at J to 5 bases, leaving 7 bases not matched to a gene. The CDR3 region has the DNA TGTGCCAGCAGCGCGCGGACAGGGCGGACTGAAGCTTTCTTT. This encodes CASSARTGRTEAFF.

Comments on this clonotype: This may be a read error: a much more frequent sequence differs by one nucleotide. Because it lacks the conserved phenylalanine or tryptophan at the end, this CDR3 is likely a read error. The J gene is TRBJ2-3, the V gene TRBV13; unclear D gene. The V end lost 3 bases, the J end lost 5 bases, and 12 bases lay between the germline ends. The germline V gene has CDR1 PRHDT and CDR2 FYEKMQ (reference sequence). The length of the CDR3 is 14 residues. For the CDR3, the DNA is TGTGCCAGCAGCTTGGGCGACGAGATAGATACGCAGTATTTA. Translation: CASSLGDEIDTQYL.

Regarding this clonotype: It is likely a read error, because the conserved phenylalanine at the end of the CDR3 is missing. The chain combines TRBV6-5 with TRBJ1-2; the D is unclear. V dropped 2 bases and J dropped 8 bases, with 18 bases sitting between them. Germline V gene data show CDR1 as MNHEY and CDR2 as SVGAGI. The CDR3 has 15 residues. The CDR3 nucleotides read TGTGCCAGCAGTTACGGCAGACCGGGTAGAATCGGCTACACCCTC. This encodes CASSYGRPGRIGYTL.

In its sample, this clonotype was seen many times. The CDR3 sequence: CASSYGGSGKNEQFF. Here the CDR3 DNA reads TGTGCCAGCAGTTACGGCGGGAGCGGTAAAAATGAGCAGTTCTTC. The rearrangement links TRBV6-5 to TRBJ2-1; 7 bases line up with TRBD2. Germline lookup yields CDR1 MNHEY and CDR2 SVGAGI. With V trimmed by 2 bases and J by 7 bases, 8 bases remained unmatched. CDR3 length: 15 amino acids.

With regard to this clonotype: Since the CDR3 does not end with the conserved phenylalanine or tryptophan, this likely comes from a read error. This chain links TRBV12-3 or TRBV12-4 with TRBJ1-1, with TRBD1 as a possible D gene (5 bases). This CDR3 is built from 13 residues. CDR3 amino acids: CASSYNGLGGAFL. The CDR3 bases are TGTGCAAGCAGTTATAACGGGTTGGGGGGGGCTTTCCTT.

This clonotype was counted many times. V and J are TRBV5-1 and TRBJ2-7; TRBD2 agrees at 7 bases. V lost 4 bases and J lost 3; bases outside the gene matches: 4. The V gene's germline CDR1 is SGHRS and CDR2 YFSETQ. This CDR3 is 13 amino acids long. The CDR3 DNA sequence: TGCGCCAGCAGCGGCGGGAGCGACTACGAGCAGTACTTC. Protein product: CASSGGSDYEQYF.

As concerns this clonotype: Germline and junction disagree at one end, which may indicate a read error. The chain is built from TRBV11-2 and TRBJ2-7; D is perhaps TRBD1 or TRBD2 (5 bases each). The CDR3 is 14 amino acids. Germline CDR1 is SGHAT and CDR2 is FQNNGV. CDR3 nucleotide sequence: TGTGCCAGCAATCTCGGTGGGACCCTCTACGATCAGTACTTC. Amino acid sequence: CASNLGGTLYDQYF.

A word on this clonotype: A read error is possible here, since a much larger clone lies one base away. The chain has TRBV5-4 and TRBJ1-2; D perhaps matches TRBD1 (5 bases). V was pared by 0 bases and J by 12 bases, with 21 bases between. Germline-derived CDR1 and CDR2 are SGHNT and YYREEE (reference sequence). The CDR3 covers 15 residues. In DNA, the CDR3 is TGTGCCAGCAGCTTGGAACGGGAATGGAGGGGAGGCCACACCTTC. Amino acid sequence: CASSLEREWRGGHTF.

This clonotype came up a few times. A much larger clone lies one base from this, so it may be a read error. This chain connects TRBV11-2 to TRBJ2-5; TRBD2 is a possible D gene (6 bases). There are 16 residues in the CDR3. Looked up from germline, CDR1 is SGHAT and CDR2 is FQNNGV. The CDR3 protein is CASRSRDSAHQEIQYF. The CDR3 nucleotides read TGTGCCAGCAGATCCCGGGACTCGGCCCACCAAGAGATCCAGTACTTC.

This clonotype was detected many times. The chain has TRBV29-1 and TRBJ2-1; TRBD2 agrees at 9 bases. This CDR3 is 15 amino acids long. Germline assignment: CDR1 SQVTM and CDR2 ANQGSEA. V lost 5 bases and J lost 9; bases outside the gene matches: 14. The CDR3 DNA reads as TGCAGCGTTTCCCTGGTTAGCGGGAGAACTAGTGAGCAGTTCTTC. This sequence encodes CSVSLVSGRTSEQFF.

On this clonotype: This sequence may be a read error, since a much larger clone differs from it by one base. J is TRBJ2-7 and V is TRBV4-1; no clear D. There are 16 residues in the CDR3. Germline V gene sequence: CDR1 MGHRA, CDR2 YSYEKL. Deletions cut 0 bases from V and 0 bases from J, with 12 bases between. The CDR3: CASSQDGKASSYEQYF. CDR3 nucleotide sequence: TGCGCCAGCAGCCAAGATGGTAAGGCGAGCTCCTACGAGCAGTACTTC.

This clonotype was found once. The CDR3 protein is CASSPLAGGPTYTQYF. The CDR3 DNA is TGTGCCAGCAGCCCACTAGCGGGAGGGCCGACATATACGCAGTATTTT. The chain has TRBV7-9 and TRBJ2-3, with TRBD2 matching over 13 bases. Germline V gene lookup returns CDR1 SEHNR and CDR2 FQNEAQ (reference sequence). The CDR3 consists of 16 residues. V lost 5 bases to trimming and J lost 7 bases; unmatched junction nucleotides: 9.